One sample yielded the 11 T cell receptor beta chains listed below, sequenced in a study of blood T cell repertoires in COVID-19. Assay used: immunoSEQ multiplex PCR; TCRdb lists only in-frame clones, some missing. The data hold some 45,000 clones, with approximately 90% observed a single time. Sequencing was performed on peripheral blood. The receptors were gathered from a human donor in a cohort sampled during active COVID-19.

This chain links TRBV18 with TRBJ1-2; TRBD1 agrees at 7 bases. The V segment lost 5 bases and the J segment 7 bases; nucleotides outside the gene matches: 1. CDR3 length: 11 residues. The germline CDR1 and CDR2 sequences are KGHSH and LQKENI. The DNA for the CDR3 is TGTGCCAGCTCAGACAGGGTTGGCTACACCTTC. It translates to CASSDRVGYTF. The full variable domain, in which reference TRBV18 and TRBJ1-2 provide the parts outside the CDR3, is NAGVMQNPRHLVRRRGQEARLRCSPMKGHSHVYWYRQLPEEGLKFMVYLQKENIIDESGMPKERFSAEFPKEGPSILRIQQVVRGDSAAYFCASSDRVGYTFGSGTRLTVV.

The chain couples TRBV19 to TRBJ2-7, with a tentative D call TRBD1 (5 bases). The V end was cut by 6 bases, the J end by 5 bases, with 17 bases between. The CDR3 has 14 amino acids. The germline CDR1 and CDR2 sequences are LNHDA and SQIVND (reference sequence). CDR3: CASSHARVRNEQYF. CDR3 bases: TGTGCCAGTAGCCATGCCAGGGTGAGAAACGAGCAGTACTTC.

The chain carries TRBV1 and TRBJ2-1; the DNA was not used to check the table's D call, TRBD2. TRBV1 is given as a pseudogene. This CDR3 contains 16 residues. The CDR3 here is CTSSQDLAGEYNEQFF. In DNA form, the CDR3 reads TGCACCAGCAGCCAGGATCTAGCGGGGGAATACAATGAGCAGTTCTTC.

This chain links TRBV10-2 with TRBJ2-3; 10 bases line up with TRBD2. The CDR3 totals 15 residues. The junction had 8 bases not matched to a gene; V was cut back by 7 bases and J by 4 bases. Per the germline V gene, CDR1 is WSHSY and CDR2 is SAAADI. CDR3 in amino acids: CASMDPAGGADTQYF. CDR3 bases: TGCGCCAGCATGGACCCAGCGGGGGGGGCAGATACGCAGTATTTT.

The gene calls are TRBV27 and TRBJ1-2, with 7 bases matching TRBD1. The V segment lost 6 bases and the J segment 2 bases; nucleotides outside the gene matches: 9. This CDR3 is built from 15 residues. CDR1 is MNHEY and CDR2 is SMNVEV in the germline V gene (reference sequence). CDR3 nucleotides: TGTGCCAGCAGCCCGGGACAGACGAGGAACTATGGCTACACCTTC. Protein: CASSPGQTRNYGYTF.

The gene calls are TRBV25-1 and TRBJ1-1; 8 bases align to TRBD1. This CDR3 has 17 residues. Germline V CDR1 and CDR2: MGHDK, SYGVNS. V dropped 7 bases and J dropped 3; count of bases not matched to a gene: 16. The CDR3 here is CASTGTGTSHRHTEAFF. CDR3 in DNA: TGTGCCAGCACCGGGACAGGCACCTCCCATCGCCACACTGAAGCTTTCTTT. Complete variable domain (other parts from reference TRBV25-1 and TRBJ1-1): EADIYQTPRYLVIGTGKKITLECSQTMGHDKMYWYQQDPGMELHLIHYSYGVNSTEKGDLSSESTVSRIRTEHFPLTLESARPSHTSQYLCASTGTGTSHRHTEAFFGQGTRLTVV.

The CDR3 DNA follows: TGTGCCAGCACCAAAGGGACAGGAGTAGGAAACACCATATATTTT. Translating gives CASTKGTGVGNTIYF. This sequence joins TRBV6-5 and TRBJ1-3; 8 nucleotides line up with TRBD1. The CDR3 consists of 15 residues. V gave up 7 bases and J gave up 4 bases; unmatched junction bases: 9. The germline V gene encodes CDR1 MNHEY and CDR2 SVGAGI.

This chain links TRBV19 with TRBJ1-1; D not resolved. The CDR3 spans 12 residues. V gave up 3 bases and J gave up 6 bases, with 8 bases separating them. Germline values: CDR1 LNHDA, CDR2 SQIVND (reference sequence). The CDR3 loop reads CASSIRGAEAFF. CDR3 nucleotides: TGTGCCAGTAGTATCCGAGGAGCTGAAGCTTTCTTT.

The chain has TRBV6-5 and TRBJ1-2; TRBD1 matches at 11 bases. Germline assignment: CDR1 MNHEY and CDR2 SVGAGI. The CDR3 loop spans 15 amino acids. The V and J ends lost 7 bases and 4 bases, in that order; junction bases with no gene match: 8. CDR3 in amino acids: CASTGRDRGFYGYTF. DNA for the CDR3: TGTGCCAGCACTGGTCGGGACAGGGGGTTCTATGGCTACACCTTC.

J is TRBJ2-7 and V is TRBV12-3 or TRBV12-4; D is ambiguous. The V end lost 4 bases, the J end lost 4 bases, and 11 bases lay between the germline ends. CDR3 length equals 13 residues. The CDR3 reads CASSSATSYEQYF. In DNA form, the CDR3 reads TGTGCCAGCAGTTCCGCAACGAGTTACGAGCAGTACTTC.

This clone has only one observation. V usage is TRBV3-1 (or the pseudogene TRBV3-2) and J usage is TRBJ2-3; D not certain. The CDR3 extends over 14 amino acids. The V gene's germline CDR1 is LGHDT and CDR2 YNNKEL (reference sequence). The germline V and J ends were trimmed by 4 bases and 0 bases, with 8 bases remaining between them. The CDR3 nucleotides are TGTGCCAGCAGCCCTTCGGGTAGCACAGATACGCAGTATTTT. Its translation is CASSPSGSTDTQYF.